This entry concerns a single T cell receptor (beta chain). Each UMI harboured a 6-nucleotide sample barcode and was appended via template switching. TCRdb re-called the 5' RACE reads; every CDR3 protein appears as one record, without DNA. Its clone listing holds 200,000 to 250,000 distinct CDR3 sequences. The sample is drawn from a study of monozygotic twins with inflammatory bowel disease. The germline gives CDR1 SQVTM, CDR2 ANQGSEA. The CDR3 spans 14 residues. The TCR originated in a human donor with ulcerative colitis or Crohn's disease, or a healthy co-twin of an affected twin (not recorded which). Sequencing used blood. This chain connects TRBV29-1 to TRBJ2-2. The chain's CDR3 is CSAVLEIMSGELFF.